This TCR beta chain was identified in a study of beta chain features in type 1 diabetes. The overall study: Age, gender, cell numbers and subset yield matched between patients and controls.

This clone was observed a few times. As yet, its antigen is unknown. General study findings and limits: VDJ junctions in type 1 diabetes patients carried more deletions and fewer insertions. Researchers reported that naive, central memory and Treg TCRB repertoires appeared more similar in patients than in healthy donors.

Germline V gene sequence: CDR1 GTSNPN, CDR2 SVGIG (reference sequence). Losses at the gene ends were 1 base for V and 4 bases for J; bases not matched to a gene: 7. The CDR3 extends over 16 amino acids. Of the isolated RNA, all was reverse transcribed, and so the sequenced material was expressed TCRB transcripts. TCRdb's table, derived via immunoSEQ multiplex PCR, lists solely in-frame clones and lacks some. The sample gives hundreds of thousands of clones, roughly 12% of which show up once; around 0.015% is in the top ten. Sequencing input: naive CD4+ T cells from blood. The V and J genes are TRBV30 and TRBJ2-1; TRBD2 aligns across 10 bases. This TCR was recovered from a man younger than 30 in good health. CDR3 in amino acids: CAWSENQRGGYNEQFF. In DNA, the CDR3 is TGTGCCTGGAGTGAGAACCAGCGGGGGGGTTACAATGAGCAGTTCTTC. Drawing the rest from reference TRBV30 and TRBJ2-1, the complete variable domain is SQTIHQWPATLVQPVGSPLSLECTVEGTSNPNLYWYRQAAGRGLQLLFYSVGIGQISSEVPQNLSASRPQDRQFILSSKKLLLSDSGFYLCAWSENQRGGYNEQFFGPGTRLTVL.